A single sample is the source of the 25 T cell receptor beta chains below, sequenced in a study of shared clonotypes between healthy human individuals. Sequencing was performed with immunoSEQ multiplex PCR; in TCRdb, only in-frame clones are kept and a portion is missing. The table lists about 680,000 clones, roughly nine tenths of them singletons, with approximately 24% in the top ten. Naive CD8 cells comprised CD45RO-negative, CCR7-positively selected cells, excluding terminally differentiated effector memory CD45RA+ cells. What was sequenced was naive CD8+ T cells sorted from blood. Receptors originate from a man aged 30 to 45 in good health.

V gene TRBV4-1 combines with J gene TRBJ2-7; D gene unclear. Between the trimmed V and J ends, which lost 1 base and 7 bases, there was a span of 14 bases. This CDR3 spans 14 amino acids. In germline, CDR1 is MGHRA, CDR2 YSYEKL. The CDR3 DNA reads TGCGCCAGCAGCCAAGGAGTCCAAGCTAGGGAGCAGTACTTC. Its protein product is CASSQGVQAREQYF.

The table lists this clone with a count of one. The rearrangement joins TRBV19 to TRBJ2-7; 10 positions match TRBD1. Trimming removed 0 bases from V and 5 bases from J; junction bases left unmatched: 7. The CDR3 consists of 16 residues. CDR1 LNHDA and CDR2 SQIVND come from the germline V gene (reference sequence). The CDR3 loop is CASSIDAMGQGNEQYF. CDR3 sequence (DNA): TGTGCCAGTAGTATAGACGCGATGGGACAGGGGAACGAGCAGTACTTC.

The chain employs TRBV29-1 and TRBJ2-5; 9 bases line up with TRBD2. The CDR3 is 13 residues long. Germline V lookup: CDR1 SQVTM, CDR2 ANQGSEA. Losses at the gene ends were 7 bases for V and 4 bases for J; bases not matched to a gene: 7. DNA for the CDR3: TGCAGCGCTGTAGCGGGAGACGGAGAGACCCAGTACTTC. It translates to CSAVAGDGETQYF.

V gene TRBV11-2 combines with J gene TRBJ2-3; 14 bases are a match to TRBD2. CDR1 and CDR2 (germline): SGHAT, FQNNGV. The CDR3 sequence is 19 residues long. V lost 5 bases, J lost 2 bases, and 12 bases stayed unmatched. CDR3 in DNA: TGTGCCAGCAGCACAGGACTAGCGGGAGGCGGTCAGGCCACAGATACGCAGTATTTT. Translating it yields CASSTGLAGGGQATDTQYF.

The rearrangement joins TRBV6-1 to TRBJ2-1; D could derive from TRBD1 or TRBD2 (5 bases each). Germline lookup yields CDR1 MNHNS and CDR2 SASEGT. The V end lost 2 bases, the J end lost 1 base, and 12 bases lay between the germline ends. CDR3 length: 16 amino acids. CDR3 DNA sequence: TGTGCCAGCAGTGAAATATCAGGGAGTTCCTACAATGAGCAGTTCTTC. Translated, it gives CASSEISGSSYNEQFF.

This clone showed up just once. The CDR3 DNA is TGTGCCAGCAGCCCCCTTGGAGGAAACACCATATATTTT. Residues: CASSPLGGNTIYF. The gene calls are TRBV7-9 and TRBJ1-3, with D unclear. Germline CDR1 reads SEHNR; CDR2 reads FQNEAQ (reference sequence). This CDR3 spans 13 amino acids. V lost 5 bases to trimming and J lost 4 bases, with 9 bases between them.

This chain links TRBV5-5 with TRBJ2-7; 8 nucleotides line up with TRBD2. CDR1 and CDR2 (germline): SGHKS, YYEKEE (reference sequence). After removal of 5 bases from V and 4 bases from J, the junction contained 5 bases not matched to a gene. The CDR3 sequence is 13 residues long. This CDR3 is CASRTGLGYEQYF. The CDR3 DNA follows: TGTGCCAGCAGGACGGGACTAGGGTACGAGCAGTACTTC. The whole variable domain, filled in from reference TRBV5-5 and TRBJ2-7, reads DAGVTQSPTHLIKTRGQQVTLRCSPISGHKSVSWYQQVLGQGPQFIFQYYEKEERGRGNFPDRFSARQFPNYSSELNVNALLLGDSALYLCASRTGLGYEQYFGPGTRLTVT.

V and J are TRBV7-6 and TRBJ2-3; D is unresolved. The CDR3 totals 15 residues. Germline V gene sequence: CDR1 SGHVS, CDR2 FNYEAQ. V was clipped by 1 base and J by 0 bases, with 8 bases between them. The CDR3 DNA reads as TGTGCCAGCAGCTTAGGATGGTCTAGCACAGATACGCAGTATTTT. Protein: CASSLGWSSTDTQYF.

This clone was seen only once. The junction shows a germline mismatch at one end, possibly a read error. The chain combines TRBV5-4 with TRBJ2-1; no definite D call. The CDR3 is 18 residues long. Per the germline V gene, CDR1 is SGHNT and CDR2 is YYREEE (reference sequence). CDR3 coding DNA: TGTGCCAGCAGTTTGGGTGGTCGAGGAGAGCCAAGATACAATGAGCAGTTCTTC. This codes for CASSLGGRGEPRYNEQFF.

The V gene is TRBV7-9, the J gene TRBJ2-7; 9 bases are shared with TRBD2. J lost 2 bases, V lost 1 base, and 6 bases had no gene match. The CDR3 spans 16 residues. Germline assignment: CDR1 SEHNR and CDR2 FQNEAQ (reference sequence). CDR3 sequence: CASSLEASGTPYEQYF. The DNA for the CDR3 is TGTGCCAGCAGCTTAGAGGCTAGCGGGACTCCCTACGAGCAGTACTTC.

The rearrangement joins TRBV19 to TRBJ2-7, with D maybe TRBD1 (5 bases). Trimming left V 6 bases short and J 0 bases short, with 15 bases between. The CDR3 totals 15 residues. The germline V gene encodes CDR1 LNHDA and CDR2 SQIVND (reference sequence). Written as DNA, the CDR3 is TGTGCCAGTAGCATGGCAGGGTCCAGCTCCTACGAGCAGTACTTC. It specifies CASSMAGSSSYEQYF.

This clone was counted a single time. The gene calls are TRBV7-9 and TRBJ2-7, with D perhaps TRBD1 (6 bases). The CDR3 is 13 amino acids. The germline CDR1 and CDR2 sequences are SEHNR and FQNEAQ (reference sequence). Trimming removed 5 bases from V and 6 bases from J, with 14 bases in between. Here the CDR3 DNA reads TGTGCCAGCAGCCACGACAGGCGGCGCGAGCAGTACTTC. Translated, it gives CASSHDRRREQYF.

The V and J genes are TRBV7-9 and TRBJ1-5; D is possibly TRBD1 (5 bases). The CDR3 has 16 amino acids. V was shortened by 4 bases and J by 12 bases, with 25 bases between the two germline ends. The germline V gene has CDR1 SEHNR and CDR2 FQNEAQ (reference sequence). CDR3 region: CASSSPSGGRGLNQHF. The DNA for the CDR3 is TGTGCCAGCAGCTCCCCGTCAGGAGGAAGGGGACTTAACCAGCATTTT.

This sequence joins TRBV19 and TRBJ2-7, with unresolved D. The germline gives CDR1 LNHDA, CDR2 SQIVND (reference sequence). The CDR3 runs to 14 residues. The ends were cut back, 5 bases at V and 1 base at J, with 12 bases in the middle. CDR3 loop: CASSLAGPSYEQYF. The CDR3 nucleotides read TGTGCCAGTAGTTTGGCAGGACCTTCCTACGAGCAGTACTTC.

The CDR3 nucleotides read TGTGCCAGCAGCCCCGGACAGGGAGGGGATGAGCAGTTCTTC. It translates to CASSPGQGGDEQFF. The chain has TRBV11-2 and TRBJ2-1, with a tentative D call TRBD1 (8 bases). Germline V lookup: CDR1 SGHAT, CDR2 FQNNGV. V was trimmed by 5 bases and J by 8 bases, leaving 16 bases between them. The CDR3 contains 14 residues.

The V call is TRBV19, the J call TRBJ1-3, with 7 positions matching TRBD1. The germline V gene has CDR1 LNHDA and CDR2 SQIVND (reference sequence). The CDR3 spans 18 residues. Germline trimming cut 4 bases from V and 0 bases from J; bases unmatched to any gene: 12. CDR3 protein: CASSNTGQLTISGNTIYF. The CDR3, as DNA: TGTGCCAGTAGTAACACGGGACAGCTAACCATCTCTGGAAACACCATATATTTT. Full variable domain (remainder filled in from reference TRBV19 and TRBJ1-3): DGGITQSPKYLFRKEGQNVTLSCEQNLNHDAMYWYRQDPGQGLRLIYYSQIVNDFQKGDIAEGYSVSREKKESFPLTVTSAQKNPTAFYLCASSNTGQLTISGNTIYFGEGSWLTVV.

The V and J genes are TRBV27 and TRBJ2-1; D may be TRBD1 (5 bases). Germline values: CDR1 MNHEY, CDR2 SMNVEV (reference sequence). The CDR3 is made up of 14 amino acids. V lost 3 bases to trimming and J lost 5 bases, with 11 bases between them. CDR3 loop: CASSFSGPHNEQFF. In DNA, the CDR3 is TGTGCCAGCAGTTTTTCAGGGCCCCACAATGAGCAGTTCTTC.

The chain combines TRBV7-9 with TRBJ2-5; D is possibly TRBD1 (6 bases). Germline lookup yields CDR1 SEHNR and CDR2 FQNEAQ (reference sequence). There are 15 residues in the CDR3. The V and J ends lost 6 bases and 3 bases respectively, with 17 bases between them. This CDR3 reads CASREQGRREETQYF. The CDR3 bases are TGTGCCAGCAGGGAGCAGGGGCGACGGGAAGAGACCCAGTACTTC.

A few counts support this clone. CDR3: CASSPDRGPLSYEQYF. In nucleotides, the CDR3 is TGTGCCAGCAGCCCGGACAGGGGGCCACTATCCTACGAGCAGTACTTC. The chain carries TRBV27 and TRBJ2-7; 11 bases fit TRBD1. Germline V gene sequence: CDR1 MNHEY, CDR2 SMNVEV (reference sequence). The CDR3 totals 16 residues. V shed 6 bases and J 1 base; nucleotides not matched to a gene: 8.

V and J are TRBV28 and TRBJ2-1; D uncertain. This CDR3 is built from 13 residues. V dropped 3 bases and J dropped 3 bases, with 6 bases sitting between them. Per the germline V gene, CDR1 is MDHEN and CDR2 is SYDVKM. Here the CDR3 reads CASSFTDYNEQFF. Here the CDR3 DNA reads TGTGCCAGCAGTTTTACGGACTACAATGAGCAGTTCTTC. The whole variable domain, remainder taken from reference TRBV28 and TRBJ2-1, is DVKVTQSSRYLVKRTGEKVFLECVQDMDHENMFWYRQDPGLGLRLIYFSYDVKMKEKGDIPEGYSVSREKKERFSLILESASTNQTSMYLCASSFTDYNEQFFGPGTRLTVL.

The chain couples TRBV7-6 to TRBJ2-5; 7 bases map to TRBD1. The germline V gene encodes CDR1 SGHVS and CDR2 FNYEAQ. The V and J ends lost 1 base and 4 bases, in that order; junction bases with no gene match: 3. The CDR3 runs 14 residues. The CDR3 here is CASSLVGGRETQYF. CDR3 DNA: TGTGCCAGCAGCTTAGTAGGGGGCAGAGAGACCCAGTACTTC.

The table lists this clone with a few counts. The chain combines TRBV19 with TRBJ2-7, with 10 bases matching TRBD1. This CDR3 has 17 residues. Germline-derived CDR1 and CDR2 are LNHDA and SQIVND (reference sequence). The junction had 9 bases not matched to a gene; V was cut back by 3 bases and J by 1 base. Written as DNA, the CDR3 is TGTGCCAGTAGTATTAGTCTAGGGGACAGGGGATCCTACGAGCAGTACTTC. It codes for CASSISLGDRGSYEQYF.

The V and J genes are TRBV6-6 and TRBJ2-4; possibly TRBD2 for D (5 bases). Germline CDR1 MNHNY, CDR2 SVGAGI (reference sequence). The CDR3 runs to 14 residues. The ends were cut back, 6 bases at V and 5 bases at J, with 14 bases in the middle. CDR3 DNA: TGTGCCAGCAGCCGGAAGGAGGCCCAAAACATTCAGTACTTC. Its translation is CASSRKEAQNIQYF.

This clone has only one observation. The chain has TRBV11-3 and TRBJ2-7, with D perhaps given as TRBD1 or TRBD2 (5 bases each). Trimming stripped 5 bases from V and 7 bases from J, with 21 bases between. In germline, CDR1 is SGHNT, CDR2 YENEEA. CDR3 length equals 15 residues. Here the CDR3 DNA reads TGTGCCAGCAGCCCAGGCCTGGGACCCCCGGGGGAGCAGTACTTC. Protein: CASSPGLGPPGEQYF.

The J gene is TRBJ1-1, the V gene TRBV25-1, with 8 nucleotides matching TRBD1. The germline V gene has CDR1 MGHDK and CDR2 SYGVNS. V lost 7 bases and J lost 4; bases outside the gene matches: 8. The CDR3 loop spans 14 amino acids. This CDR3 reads CASTPQGAGTEAFF. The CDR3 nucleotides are TGTGCCAGCACCCCCCAGGGGGCTGGCACTGAAGCTTTCTTT.